This T cell receptor (beta chain) originates from a study of blood T cells in healthy people across ages. CDR1 and CDR2 (germline): MNHEY, SVGAGI. V lost 5 bases and J 6 bases, leaving 17 bases between the germline ends. The CDR3 is 15 amino acids. Whole-study findings and limits: Diversity was higher, and naive CD4+ cells more numerous, in long-lived donors than in aged donors.

This clonotype was found a few times. Its cognate antigen is unknown. The authors ran a second PCR of roughly 7 to 11 cycles using a sample-barcoded 5' primer and a J-beta primer mix. TCRdb re-called the 5' RACE reads with MiXCR, one entry per CDR3 protein. The sample includes about 720,000 distinct CDR3 sequences, about a fifth of them seen just once. The sequenced sample was blood. The clonotype originates from a man aged 65 to 79 in good health. V and J are TRBV6-5 and TRBJ1-5; tentatively, D is TRBD1 (6 bases). In nucleotides, the CDR3 is TGTGCCAGCAGTCCCCGAGGAGGGGGGGGTCAGCCCCAGCATTTT. As protein: CASSPRGGGGQPQHF.